These 2 T cell receptor beta chains were sequenced from one sample in a study of cytomegalovirus exposure and HLA in healthy donors. The PCR contained 60 Vbeta and 13 Jbeta primers. Some clones are missing from TCRdb's copy, which holds only in-frame ones; the method was immunoSEQ multiplex PCR. The table records about 140,000 clones, around 73% of them present only once. The specimen was PBMCs. The receptors were sampled from a woman between 40 and 50 years old in good health and CMV-seronegative.

This chain joins TRBV10-3 and TRBJ1-2; TRBD1 might be the D (6 bases). This CDR3 is 13 amino acids long. The V and J ends lost 6 bases and 1 base respectively, with 9 bases between them. From germline, CDR1 is ENHRY and CDR2 SYGVKD. The CDR3 DNA follows: TGTGCCATCAGGGACAGCGGTAACTATGGCTACACCTTC. Encoded protein: CAIRDSGNYGYTF.

The chain combines TRBV7-2 with TRBJ2-1; 11 bases align to TRBD1. After removal of 6 bases from V and 6 bases from J, the junction contained 7 bases not matched to a gene. Germline V gene sequence: CDR1 SGHTA, CDR2 FQGNSA. CDR3 size: 15 residues. CDR3: CASRLYGTGGNEQFF. The DNA for the CDR3 is TGTGCCAGCAGGTTGTACGGGACAGGGGGCAATGAGCAGTTCTTC.